The present TCR beta chain was sequenced within a study of T cell changes during pregnancy in multiple sclerosis. The CDR3 has 17 residues. J gave up 5 bases and V 0 bases, and 9 bases lay outside the gene matches. Germline-derived CDR1 and CDR2 are SGHDN and FVKESK. Using immunoSEQ multiplex PCR, the repertoire was profiled, and TCRdb retains in-frame clones only, with some absent. The data show about 80,000 clones, with 92% seen just once and roughly 1.4% held by the top ten. The source was peripheral blood, collected before pregnancy. The V and J genes are TRBV14 and TRBJ2-3, with TRBD1 matching over 9 bases. The receptor was derived from a female donor with multiple sclerosis, enrolled in a pregnancy study. This CDR3 is CASSQDPTGGEGDTQYF. CDR3 nucleotide sequence: TGTGCCAGCAGCCAAGATCCGACAGGGGGAGAGGGAGATACGCAGTATTTT.